This is a list of T cell receptor beta chains from one sample in a study of blood T cell repertoires in COVID-19. Clones were read by immunoSEQ multiplex PCR, and TCRdb kept only the in-frame ones, dropping some. Altogether about 120,000 clones are present, 75% to 95% being singletons, with the ten largest covering under 2%. The specimen sequenced was peripheral blood. The receptors come from a human donor with active COVID-19. The donor label of this sample is uncertain. Each CDR3 is given with its conserved first and last residue. The D gene is left open where the match is weak. Not every row has a clone size; where given, it reads once, few, many or a size class.

CDR3 protein	CDR3 DNA	V gene	clone size	D gene	J gene
CASSPGLLREKLFF	TGTGCCAGTAGCCCCGGCCTCCTCAGGGAAAAACTGTTTTTT	TRBV19	NA	NA	TRBJ1-4
CASSRRRETGGYGYTF	TGTGCCAGCAGCCGCCGTCGTGAGACAGGGGGTTATGGCTACACCTTC	TRBV7-9	few	TRBD1	TRBJ1-2
CASSEGHYNEQFF	TGTGCCAGCAGCGAAGGACACTACAATGAGCAGTTCTTC	TRBV7-6	many	NA	TRBJ2-1
CASSVGAGTGRRTEAFF	TGTGCCAGCAGCGTGGGAGCCGGGACAGGGCGTCGGACTGAAGCTTTCTTT	TRBV9	NA	TRBD1	TRBJ1-1
CASSFRLAGGLRSYNEQFF	TGTGCCAGCAGTTTTCGACTAGCGGGGGGGCTAAGGTCCTACAATGAGCAGTTCTTC	TRBV6-2/TRBV6-3	NA	TRBD2	TRBJ2-1
CASSPALAGSGELFF	TGTGCCAGCAGTCCAGCTCTAGCGGGGTCCGGGGAGCTGTTTTTT	TRBV6-2/TRBV6-3	few	TRBD2	TRBJ2-2
CASRTGDTEAFF	TGCGCCAGCAGGACAGGGGATACTGAAGCTTTCTTT	TRBV10-2	NA	TRBD1	TRBJ1-1
CASSSTTPGTANNQPQHF	TGTGCCAGCAGTTCGACCACCCCCGGGACAGCAAACAATCAGCCCCAGCATTTT	TRBV27	NA	TRBD1	TRBJ1-5
CASSQDSGYTDTQYF	TGCGCCAGCAGCCAAGATTCGGGGTACACAGATACGCAGTATTTT	TRBV4-3	NA	NA	TRBJ2-3
CASSTRAQANTEAFF	TGTGCCAGCAGCACCCGGGCACAGGCCAACACTGAAGCTTTCTTT	TRBV9	NA	NA	TRBJ1-1
CSGGTGRGTEAFF	TGCAGCGGCGGGACAGGAAGGGGGACTGAAGCTTTCTTT	TRBV29-1	once	TRBD1	TRBJ1-1
CASSTYQGADGELFF	TGTGCCAGCAGCACCTATCAGGGGGCGGACGGGGAGCTGTTTTTT	TRBV5-6	NA	TRBD1	TRBJ2-2
CASSLFSGQGAHEQYF	TGTGCCAGCAGCTTGTTTTCGGGACAGGGGGCCCACGAGCAGTACTTC	TRBV5-8	medium-sized	TRBD1	TRBJ2-7